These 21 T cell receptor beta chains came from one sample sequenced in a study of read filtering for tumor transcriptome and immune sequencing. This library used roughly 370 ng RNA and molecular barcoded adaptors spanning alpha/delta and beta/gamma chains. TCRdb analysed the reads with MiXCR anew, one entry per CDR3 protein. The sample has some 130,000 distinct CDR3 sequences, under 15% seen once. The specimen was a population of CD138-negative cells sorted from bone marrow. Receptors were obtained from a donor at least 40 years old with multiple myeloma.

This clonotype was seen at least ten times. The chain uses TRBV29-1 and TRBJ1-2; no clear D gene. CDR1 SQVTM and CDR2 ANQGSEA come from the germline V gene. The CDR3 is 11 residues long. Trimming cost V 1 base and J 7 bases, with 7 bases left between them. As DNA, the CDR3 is TGCAGCGTTGAAGGCGCGACTGGCTACACCTTC. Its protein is CSVEGATGYTF.

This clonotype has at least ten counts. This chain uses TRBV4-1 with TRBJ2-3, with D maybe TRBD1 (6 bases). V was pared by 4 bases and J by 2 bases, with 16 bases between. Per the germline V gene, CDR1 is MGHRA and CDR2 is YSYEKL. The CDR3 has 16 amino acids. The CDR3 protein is CASSPLRDTLTDTQYF. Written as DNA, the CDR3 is TGCGCCAGCAGCCCCCTCCGGGACACACTCACAGATACGCAGTATTTT.

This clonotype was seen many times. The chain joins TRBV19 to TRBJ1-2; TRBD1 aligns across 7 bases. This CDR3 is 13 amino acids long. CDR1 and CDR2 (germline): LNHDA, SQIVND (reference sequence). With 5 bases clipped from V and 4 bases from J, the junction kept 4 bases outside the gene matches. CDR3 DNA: TGTGCCAGTAGTCCCGGGACAGTCTATGGCTACACCTTC. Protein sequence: CASSPGTVYGYTF.

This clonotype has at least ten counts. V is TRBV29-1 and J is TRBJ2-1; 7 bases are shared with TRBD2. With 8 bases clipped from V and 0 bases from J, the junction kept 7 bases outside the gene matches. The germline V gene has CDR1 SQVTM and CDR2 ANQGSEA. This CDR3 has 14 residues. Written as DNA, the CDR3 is TGCAGCATAGCGGGCGGCCCCTCCTACAATGAGCAGTTCTTC. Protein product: CSIAGGPSYNEQFF.

This chain's CDR3 is CASSLGPAGGQNEQFF. As DNA, the CDR3 is TGCGCCAGCAGCTTAGGTCCAGCGGGAGGGCAGAATGAGCAGTTCTTC. The chain couples TRBV5-1 to TRBJ2-1; 10 bases align to TRBD2. The CDR3 totals 16 residues. Germline V CDR1 and CDR2: SGHRS, YFSETQ. J lost 7 bases, V lost 2 bases, and 9 bases had no gene match.

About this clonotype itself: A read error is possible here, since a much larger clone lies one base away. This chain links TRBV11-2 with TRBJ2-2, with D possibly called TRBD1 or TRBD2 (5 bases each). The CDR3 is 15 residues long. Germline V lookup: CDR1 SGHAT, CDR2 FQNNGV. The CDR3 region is CASRHRDGNTGEPFF. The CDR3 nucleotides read TGTGCCAGCAGACACCGGGACGGGAACACCGGGGAGCCGTTTTTT. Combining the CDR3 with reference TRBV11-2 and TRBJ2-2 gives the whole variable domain EAGVAQSPRYKIIEKRQSVAFWCNPISGHATLYWYQQILGQGPKLLIQFQNNGVVDDSQLPKDRFSAERLKGVDSTLKIQPAKLEDSAVYLCASRHRDGNTGEPFFGEGSRLTVL.

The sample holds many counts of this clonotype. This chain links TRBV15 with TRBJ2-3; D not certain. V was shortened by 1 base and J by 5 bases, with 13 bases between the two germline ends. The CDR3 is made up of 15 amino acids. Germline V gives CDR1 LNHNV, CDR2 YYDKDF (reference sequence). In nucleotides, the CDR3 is TGTGCCACCAGCAGAGCCTCTTTCCAAGGAGATACGCAGTATTTT. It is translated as CATSRASFQGDTQYF. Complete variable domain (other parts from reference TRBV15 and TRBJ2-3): DAMVIQNPRYQVTQFGKPVTLSCSQTLNHNVMYWYQQKSSQAPKLLFHYYDKDFNNEADTPDNFQSRRPNTSFCFLDIRSPGLGDTAMYLCATSRASFQGDTQYFGPGTRLTVL.

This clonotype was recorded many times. CDR3 coding DNA: TGCAGCGTTGTTAAGCCGGGACAGGGTTCGACGGAGACCCAGTACTTC. Translated: CSVVKPGQGSTETQYF. The chain has TRBV29-1 and TRBJ2-5; 9 bases are shared with TRBD1. Germline V lookup: CDR1 SQVTM, CDR2 ANQGSEA. Losses at the gene ends were 4 bases for V and 5 bases for J; bases not matched to a gene: 14. This CDR3 comprises 16 residues.

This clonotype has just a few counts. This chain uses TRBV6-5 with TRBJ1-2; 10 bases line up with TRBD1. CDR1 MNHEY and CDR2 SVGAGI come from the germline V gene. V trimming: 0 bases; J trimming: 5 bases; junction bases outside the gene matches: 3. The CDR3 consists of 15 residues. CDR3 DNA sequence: TGTGCCAGCAGTTACTCTGACAGGGGGCCTTATGGCTACACCTTC. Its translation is CASSYSDRGPYGYTF.

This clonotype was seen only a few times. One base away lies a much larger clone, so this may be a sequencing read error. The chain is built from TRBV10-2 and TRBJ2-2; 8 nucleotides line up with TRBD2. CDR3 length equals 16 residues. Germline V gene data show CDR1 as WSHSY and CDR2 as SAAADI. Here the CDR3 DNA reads TGCGCCGGCAGTGAGCGGAGTAGCGGGATCACCGGGGAGCTGTTTTTT. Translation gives CAGSERSSGITGELFF.

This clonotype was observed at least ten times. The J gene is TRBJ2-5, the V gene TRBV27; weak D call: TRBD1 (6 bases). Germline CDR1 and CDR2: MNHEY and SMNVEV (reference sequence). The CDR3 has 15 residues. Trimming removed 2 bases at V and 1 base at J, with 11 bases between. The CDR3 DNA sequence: TGTGCCAGCAGTTTAAAAGACAGGCCCCAAGAGACCCAGTACTTC. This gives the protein CASSLKDRPQETQYF.

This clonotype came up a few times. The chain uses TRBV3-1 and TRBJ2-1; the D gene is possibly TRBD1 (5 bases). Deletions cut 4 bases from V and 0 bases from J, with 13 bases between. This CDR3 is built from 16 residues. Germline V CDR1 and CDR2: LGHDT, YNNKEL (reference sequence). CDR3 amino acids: CASSPARESSYNEQFF. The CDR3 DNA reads TGTGCCAGCAGCCCAGCCAGGGAAAGCTCCTACAATGAGCAGTTCTTC.

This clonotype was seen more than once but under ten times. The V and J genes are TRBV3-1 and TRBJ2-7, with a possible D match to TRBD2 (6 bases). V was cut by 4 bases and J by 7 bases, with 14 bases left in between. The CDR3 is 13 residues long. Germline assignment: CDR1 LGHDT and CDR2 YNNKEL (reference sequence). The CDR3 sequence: CASSRGTLGEQYF. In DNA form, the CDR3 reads TGTGCCAGCAGCCGCGGGACTCTGGGGGAGCAGTACTTC.

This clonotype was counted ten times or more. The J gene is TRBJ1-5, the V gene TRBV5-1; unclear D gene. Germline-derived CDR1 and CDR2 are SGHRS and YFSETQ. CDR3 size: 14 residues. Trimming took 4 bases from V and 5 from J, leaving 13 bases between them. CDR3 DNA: TGCGCCAGCAGCGTCAAAGGAGGCGATCAGCCCCAGCATTTT. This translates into CASSVKGGDQPQHF. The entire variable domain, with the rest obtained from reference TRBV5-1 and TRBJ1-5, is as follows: KAGVTQTPRYLIKTRGQQVTLSCSPISGHRSVSWYQQTPGQGLQFLFEYFSETQRNKGNFPGRFSGRQFSNSRSEMNVSTLELGDSALYLCASSVKGGDQPQHFGDGTRLSIL.

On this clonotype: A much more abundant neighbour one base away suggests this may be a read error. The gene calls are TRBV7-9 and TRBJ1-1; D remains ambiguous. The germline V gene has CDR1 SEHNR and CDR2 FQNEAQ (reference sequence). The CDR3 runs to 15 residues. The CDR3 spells CAGSLDRGLNTEAFF. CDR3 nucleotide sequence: TGTGCCGGCAGCTTAGATCGGGGATTGAACACTGAAGCTTTCTTT. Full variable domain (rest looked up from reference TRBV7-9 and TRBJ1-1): DTGVSQNPRHKITKRGQNVTFRCDPISEHNRLYWYRQTLGQGPEFLTYFQNEAQLEKSRLLSDRFSAERPKGSFSTLEIQRTEQGDSAMYLCAGSLDRGLNTEAFFGQGTRLTVV.

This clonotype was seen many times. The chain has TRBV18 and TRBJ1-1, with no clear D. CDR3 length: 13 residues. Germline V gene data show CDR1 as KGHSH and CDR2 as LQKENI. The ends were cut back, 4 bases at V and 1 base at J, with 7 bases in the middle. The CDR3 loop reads CASSRDTNTEAFF. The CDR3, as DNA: TGTGCCAGCTCACGCGACACGAACACTGAAGCTTTCTTT.

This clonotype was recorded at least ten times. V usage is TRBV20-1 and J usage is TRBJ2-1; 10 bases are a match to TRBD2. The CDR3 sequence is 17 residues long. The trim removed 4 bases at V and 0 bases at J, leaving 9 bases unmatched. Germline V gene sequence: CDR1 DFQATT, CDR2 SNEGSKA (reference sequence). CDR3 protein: CSATRLAGVGSYNEQFF. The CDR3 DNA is TGCAGTGCTACCCGGCTAGCGGGAGTCGGCTCCTACAATGAGCAGTTCTTC.

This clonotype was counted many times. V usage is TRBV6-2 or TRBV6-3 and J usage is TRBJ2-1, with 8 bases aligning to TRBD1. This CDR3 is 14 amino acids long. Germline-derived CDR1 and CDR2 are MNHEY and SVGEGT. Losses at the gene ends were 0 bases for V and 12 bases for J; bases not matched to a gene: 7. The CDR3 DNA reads TGTGCCAGCAGTTACTCCACCAGGGGGCGGAGGCAGTTCTTC. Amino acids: CASSYSTRGRRQFF.

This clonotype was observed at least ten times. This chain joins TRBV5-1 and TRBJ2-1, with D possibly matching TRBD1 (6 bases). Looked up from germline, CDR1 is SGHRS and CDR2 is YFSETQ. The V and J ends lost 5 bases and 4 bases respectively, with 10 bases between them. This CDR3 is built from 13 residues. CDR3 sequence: CASSTGNYNEQFF. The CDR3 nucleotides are TGCGCCAGCAGTACAGGGAATTACAATGAGCAGTTCTTC.

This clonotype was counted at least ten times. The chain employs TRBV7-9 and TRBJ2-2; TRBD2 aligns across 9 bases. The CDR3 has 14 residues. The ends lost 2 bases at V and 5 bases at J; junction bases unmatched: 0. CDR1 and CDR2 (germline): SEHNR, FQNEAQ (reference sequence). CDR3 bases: TGTGCCAGCAGCTTAAGCGGGAGGACCGGGGAGCTGTTTTTT. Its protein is CASSLSGRTGELFF.

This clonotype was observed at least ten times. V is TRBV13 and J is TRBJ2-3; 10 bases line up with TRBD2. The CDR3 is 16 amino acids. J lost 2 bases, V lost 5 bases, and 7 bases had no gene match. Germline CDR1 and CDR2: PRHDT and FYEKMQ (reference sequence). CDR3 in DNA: TGTGCCAGCAGCGAAAGCAGCGGGAGGGCCACAGATACGCAGTATTTT. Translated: CASSESSGRATDTQYF.